The 16 T cell receptor beta chains below come from one sample, sequenced in a study of blood T cell repertoires in COVID-19. Some clones are missing from TCRdb's copy, which holds only in-frame ones; the method was immunoSEQ multiplex PCR. This table has about 150,000 clones, approximately 92% appearing once. Sample: peripheral blood. Source of these receptors: a man in his late teens or twenties with COVID-19, enrolled during active disease.

This chain connects TRBV5-6 to TRBJ1-4, with a tentative D call TRBD1 (6 bases). This CDR3 has 14 residues. From germline, CDR1 is SGHDT and CDR2 YYEEEE. The germline V and J ends were trimmed by 1 base and 8 bases, with 12 bases remaining between them. The CDR3 DNA sequence: TGTGCCAGCAGCTTGTGGGGGGGCAGCGAAAAACTGTTTTTT. Amino acid sequence: CASSLWGGSEKLFF.

This clone appeared a single time. The rearrangement joins TRBV4-2 to TRBJ2-1; a weak D match, TRBD2 (5 bases). V was clipped by 0 bases and J by 0 bases, with 9 bases between them. Germline V gives CDR1 LGHNA, CDR2 YNFKEQ. CDR3 length equals 16 residues. The CDR3 is CASSQDGGPSYNEQFF. The CDR3 DNA reads TGTGCCAGCAGCCAAGACGGCGGGCCCTCCTACAATGAGCAGTTCTTC.

This sequence joins TRBV4-3 and TRBJ2-7; the match to TRBD2 covers 14 bases. Per germline, CDR1 LGHNA and CDR2 YSLEER. With 3 bases clipped from V and 3 bases from J, the junction kept 1 base outside the gene matches. CDR3 length equals 15 residues. The DNA of the CDR3 is TGCGCCAGCAGCCAGGGACTAGCGGGAGTCTACGAGCAGTACTTC. This codes for CASSQGLAGVYEQYF.

The chain links TRBV5-6 to TRBJ1-5, with TRBD1 matching over 7 bases. The CDR3 consists of 15 residues. CDR1 and CDR2 (germline): SGHDT, YYEEEE. V gave up 1 base and J gave up 6 bases; unmatched junction bases: 7. CDR3: CASSLRQGEGQPQHF. In DNA, the CDR3 is TGTGCCAGCAGCTTGCGGCAGGGGGAAGGTCAGCCCCAGCATTTT.

This chain links TRBV3-1 (or the pseudogene TRBV3-2) with TRBJ2-1, with TRBD2 matching 7 bases. The CDR3 is 16 residues long. J was trimmed by 4 bases and V by 4 bases; bases with no gene match: 10. Looked up from germline, CDR1 is LGHDT and CDR2 is YNNKEL (reference sequence). The CDR3 DNA is TGTGCCAGCAGCCTCCAAACTAGCGCCTTTTACAATGAGCAGTTCTTC. This sequence encodes CASSLQTSAFYNEQFF.

This clone was counted once. The CDR3 nucleotides are TGTGCCAGCAGTCCGACTAGCGGGGGACTAGACTACAATGAGCAGTTCTTC. It translates to CASSPTSGGLDYNEQFF. This rearrangement joins TRBV2 to TRBJ2-1; 12 positions agree with TRBD2. Germline V gene data show CDR1 as SNHLY and CDR2 as FYNNEI. V gave up 5 bases and J gave up 3 bases; unmatched junction bases: 8. The CDR3 extends over 17 amino acids.

The chain has TRBV2 and TRBJ2-7; 8 nucleotides align to TRBD1. V dropped 6 bases and J dropped 3; count of bases not matched to a gene: 1. Per the germline V gene, CDR1 is SNHLY and CDR2 is FYNNEI. The CDR3 contains 12 residues. CDR3 sequence reads: CASSGQGYEQYF. In DNA, the CDR3 is TGTGCCAGCAGCGGACAGGGCTACGAGCAGTACTTC. Looking up the rest from reference TRBV2 and TRBJ2-7 gives the full variable domain: EPEVTQTPSHQVTQMGQEVILRCVPISNHLYFYWYRQILGQKVEFLVSFYNNEISEKSEIFDDQFSVERPDGSNFTLKIRSTKLEDSAMYFCASSGQGYEQYFGPGTRLTVT.

This chain links TRBV7-9 with TRBJ2-7; 8 positions match TRBD1. The ends lost 3 bases at V and 4 bases at J; junction bases unmatched: 2. CDR1 and CDR2 (germline): SEHNR, FQNEAQ (reference sequence). The CDR3 is 13 residues long. In nucleotides, the CDR3 is TGTGCCAGCAGCTTTCGGACAGGGTACGAGCAGTACTTC. This translates into CASSFRTGYEQYF. Drawing the rest from reference TRBV7-9 and TRBJ2-7, the complete variable domain is DTGVSQNPRHKITKRGQNVTFRCDPISEHNRLYWYRQTLGQGPEFLTYFQNEAQLEKSRLLSDRFSAERPKGSFSTLEIQRTEQGDSAMYLCASSFRTGYEQYFGPGTRLTVT.

This clone was seen just once. The chain links TRBV15 to TRBJ1-1; 9 bases are a match to TRBD1. Germline V lookup: CDR1 LNHNV, CDR2 YYDKDF (reference sequence). This CDR3 region has 15 residues. Trimming at V came to 3 bases and at J to 2 bases, leaving 4 bases not matched to a gene. CDR3: CATSRDRGLNTEAFF. The CDR3 coding sequence is TGTGCCACCAGCAGGGACAGGGGATTAAACACTGAAGCTTTCTTT.

This sequence joins TRBV7-2 and TRBJ2-6; the D is unclear. Trimming shortened V by 5 bases and J by 0 bases, and 14 bases separated the two germline ends. The V gene's germline CDR1 is SGHTA and CDR2 FQGNSA. CDR3 length: 17 amino acids. This CDR3 reads CASSIRLEISGANVLTF. The CDR3 nucleotides are TGTGCCAGCAGCATAAGACTTGAGATCTCTGGGGCCAACGTCCTGACTTTC.

The chain employs TRBV25-1 and TRBJ2-1; 9 nucleotides line up with TRBD1. Trimming cost V 5 bases and J 1 base; bases outside gene matches: 9. CDR1 is MGHDK, CDR2 SYGVNS, per germline. This CDR3 is built from 17 residues. As DNA, the CDR3 is TGTGCCAGCAGTTCCCGGCCGGGACAGGGATCCTACAATGAGCAGTTCTTC. Amino acids: CASSSRPGQGSYNEQFF.

In regard to this clone: This may come from a read error, since a much larger clone is one base off. The chain joins TRBV11-1 to TRBJ2-2; possibly TRBD1 for D (5 bases). Per the germline V gene, CDR1 is SGHAT and CDR2 is FQDESV (reference sequence). Between the trimmed V and J ends, which lost 2 bases and 6 bases, there was a span of 7 bases. This CDR3 spans 13 amino acids. In DNA form, the CDR3 reads TGTGCCAGCAGCTTACAAGGGGCCGGGGAGCTGTTTTTT. Translated, it gives CASSLQGAGELFF.

V and J are TRBV11-2 and TRBJ2-5; 7 nucleotides line up with TRBD1. The CDR3 is 15 amino acids. Germline V gene sequence: CDR1 SGHAT, CDR2 FQNNGV. Losses at the gene ends were 4 bases for V and 1 base for J; bases not matched to a gene: 6. As DNA, the CDR3 is TGTGCCAGCAGCTCGACAGGGTCGCCCCAAGAGACCCAGTACTTC. It specifies CASSSTGSPQETQYF.

The rearrangement links TRBV7-9 to TRBJ2-7, with TRBD1 identical over 7 bases. Germline CDR1 SEHNR, CDR2 FQNEAQ (reference sequence). The CDR3 length is 14 residues. Trimming took 5 bases from V and 2 from J; bases not matched to a gene: 6. DNA of the CDR3: TGTGCCAGCAGCGATAGGGACAGTCCCTACGAGCAGTACTTC. Residues: CASSDRDSPYEQYF.

In DNA form, the CDR3 reads TGTGCCAGCAGTTTTGCTAGCTACACCGGGGAGCTGTTTTTT. This sequence encodes CASSFASYTGELFF. The gene calls are TRBV27 and TRBJ2-2, with a tentative D call TRBD2 (5 bases). Per germline, CDR1 MNHEY and CDR2 SMNVEV (reference sequence). This CDR3 is built from 14 residues. V lost 3 bases and J lost 3, with 8 bases in between.

This clone was recorded once. V is TRBV7-6 and J is TRBJ2-1, with a possible D match to TRBD1 (5 bases). The germline V gene has CDR1 SGHVS and CDR2 FNYEAQ. The CDR3 loop spans 16 amino acids. The V and J ends lost 5 bases and 0 bases respectively, with 14 bases between them. The CDR3 loop is CASSVETASSYNEQFF. The CDR3 DNA follows: TGTGCCAGCAGCGTGGAGACAGCTAGCTCCTACAATGAGCAGTTCTTC.